This T cell receptor beta chain emerged from a study of blood T cell repertoires in COVID-19. Study in general: Specimens from acute and convalescent COVID-19 originated in the United States, Italy and Spain.

Donors of Cohort 3 who recovered were those that had two negative PCRs, clearance, or symptom resolution. The CDR3 is 16 amino acids. Original data processing: By means of reference gene primer amplification, nucleated cell counts were estimated. Only in-frame clones appear in the TCRdb table, and some are missing; sequencing was by immunoSEQ multiplex PCR. For V, J and clone size, that table is used; D and trimming come from the DNA. The sample has a few hundred thousand clones, roughly nine tenths seen once; the top ten hold around 1%. The rearrangement links TRBV21-1 to TRBJ1-4; the table assigns TRBD1, which was not confirmed against the DNA. TRBV21-1 is assigned pseudogene status. This TCR was recovered from a man between 18 and 29 years old who had recovered from COVID-19. Material: PBMCs or T cells enriched from blood (not recorded which). CDR3 protein: CASSPDRGVSNEKLFF. The CDR3 nucleotides read TGTGCCAGCAGCCCGGACAGGGGCGTCTCTAATGAAAAACTGTTTTTT.